These T cell receptor beta chains were read from a single sample in a study of blood T cell repertoires in COVID-19. The repertoire was sequenced with immunoSEQ multiplex PCR; TCRdb's copy has only in-frame clones and lacks some. The sample consists of 380,000 or so clones, around 88% of them appearing once. Sequenced sample: peripheral blood. The receptors derive from a woman aged 55-69 years with COVID-19, enrolled during active disease. The CDR3 runs from the conserved cysteine through the conserved F or W. D genes are given only for firm matches. Clone sizes are given selectively: once, few, many, or a class where the clone is expanded.

V	J	size	D	CDR3	DNA
TRBV3-1/TRBV3-2	TRBJ1-2	.	.	CASSPGHGGGYTF	TGTGCCAGCAGCCCAGGGCACGGGGGTGGCTACACCTTC
TRBV9	TRBJ2-2	.	TRBD2	CASSAGLAGELFF	TGTGCCAGCAGCGCCGGACTAGCCGGGGAGCTGTTTTTT
TRBV4-2	TRBJ1-2	few	.	CASSQAISGQIFNYGYTF	TGTGCCAGCAGCCAAGCCATTTCGGGACAAATATTTAACTATGGCTACACCTTC
TRBV9	TRBJ2-2	.	.	CASSQDVRWAGGELFF	TGTGCCAGCAGCCAAGATGTTAGATGGGCCGGCGGGGAGCTGTTTTTT
TRBV6-5	TRBJ2-7	.	.	CACQTRISTYEQYF	TGTGCCTGTCAAACTAGGATTTCAACCTACGAGCAGTACTTC
TRBV9	TRBJ1-4	once	.	CASSGATGGWDEKLFF	TGTGCCAGCAGCGGGGCCACCGGGGGGTGGGATGAAAAACTGTTTTTT
TRBV9	TRBJ1-5	.	.	CASSPGQGNQPQHF	TGTGCCAGCAGCCCTGGCCAGGGGAACCAGCCCCAGCATTTT
TRBV5-1	TRBJ1-1	.	TRBD1	CASSLGDRDLNTEAFF	TGCGCCAGCAGCTTGGGGGACAGGGACCTGAACACTGAAGCTTTCTTT
TRBV6-2/TRBV6-3	TRBJ1-5	.	.	CASSLPLGKGAGGYSNQPQHF	TGTGCCAGCAGTCTTCCCCTCGGAAAAGGGGCCGGGGGGTATAGCAATCAGCCCCAGCATTTT
TRBV5-1	TRBJ2-2	.	.	CASSWSHGTGELFF	TGCGCCAGCAGCTGGTCCCACGGGACCGGGGAGCTGTTTTTT
TRBV11-1	TRBJ2-1	.	.	CASSLSRIGGNEQFF	TGTGCCAGCAGCTTATCCAGGATAGGGGGCAATGAGCAGTTCTTC
TRBV2	TRBJ1-5	.	.	CASSTGSNQPQHF	TGTGCCAGCAGCACAGGGTCCAATCAGCCCCAGCATTTT
TRBV6-5	TRBJ1-5	.	.	CASSYRVGAINQPQHF	TGTGCCAGCAGTTACCGTGTAGGGGCGATCAATCAGCCCCAGCATTTT
TRBV7-8	TRBJ1-1	.	TRBD1	CASSLVQGATGTEAFF	TGTGCCAGCAGCTTAGTTCAGGGGGCGACGGGGACTGAAGCTTTCTTT
TRBV27	TRBJ2-7	.	TRBD2	CASSLWTSGVNEQYF	TGTGCCAGCAGTCTGTGGACTAGCGGGGTAAACGAGCAGTACTTC
TRBV5-6	TRBJ1-6	.	.	CASSSYNSPLHF	TGTGCCAGCAGCTCGTATAATTCACCCCTCCACTTT
TRBV10-3	TRBJ2-7	.	TRBD1	CAIRPGQDSSYEQYF	TGTGCCATCCGGCCAGGACAGGACAGCTCCTACGAGCAGTACTTC
TRBV24-1	TRBJ2-5	once	.	CATSGPTGEETQYF	TGTGCCACCAGTGGACCGACAGGCGAAGAGACCCAGTACTTC
TRBV6-2/TRBV6-3	TRBJ1-2	once	.	CASSPTSTGTNYGYTF	TGTGCCAGCAGTCCCACGTCGACAGGTACTAACTATGGCTACACCTTC
TRBV28	TRBJ1-4	.	TRBD1	CASLRPGQTNEKLFF	TGTGCCAGCCTCCGTCCGGGACAGACTAATGAAAAACTGTTTTTT
TRBV7-8	TRBJ2-6	.	TRBD1	CASSRGTGGIYPSSGANVLTF	TGTGCCAGCAGCCGAGGGACAGGGGGCATATATCCAAGCTCTGGGGCCAACGTCCTGACTTTC
TRBV30	TRBJ1-2	.	TRBD1	CAPSRQGLFFYGYTF	TGTGCCCCGTCGAGACAGGGCCTTTTCTTCTATGGCTACACCTTC
TRBV9	TRBJ2-2	.	.	CASSVGRAVTGELFF	TGTGCCAGCAGCGTTGGCAGGGCGGTCACCGGGGAGCTGTTTTTT
TRBV7-2	TRBJ1-2	.	.	CASSPLTTGAYGYTF	TGTGCCAGCAGCCCGCTTACGACAGGTGCATATGGCTACACCTTC
TRBV6-5	TRBJ2-7	.	.	CASALALPYEQYF	TGTGCCAGCGCTCTGGCCCTCCCCTACGAGCAGTACTTC
TRBV6-6	TRBJ2-7	.	TRBD1	CASRRDRVSYEQYF	TGTGCCAGCAGACGAGACAGGGTGTCCTACGAGCAGTACTTC
TRBV6-2/TRBV6-3	TRBJ1-1	.	.	CASSYPRGAFF	TGTGCCAGCAGTTACCCTCGCGGGGCTTTCTTT
TRBV11-3	TRBJ2-2	.	.	CASRAGNTGELFF	TGTGCCAGCAGGGCAGGGAACACCGGGGAGCTGTTTTTT
TRBV5-8	TRBJ2-7	.	.	CASSLAGSYEQYF	TGTGCCAGCAGCTTGGCGGGGAGCTACGAGCAGTACTTC
TRBV29-1	TRBJ1-2	.	.	CSVGQVYGYTF	TGCAGCGTTGGACAGGTCTATGGCTACACCTTC
TRBV19	TRBJ1-1	.	.	CAARRRGGVDTEAFF	TGTGCCGCCCGAAGGAGGGGGGGCGTGGACACTGAAGCTTTCTTT
TRBV7-7	TRBJ2-2	once	.	CASSLDWGPGGELFF	TGTGCCAGCAGCTTAGATTGGGGGCCCGGCGGGGAGCTGTTTTTT
TRBV21-1	TRBJ2-7	.	.	CASSKNVDRDDEQYF	TGTGCCAGCAGCAAAAACGTGGACAGGGATGACGAGCAGTACTTC
TRBV18	TRBJ1-1	.	.	CASSKVNRNTEAFF	TGTGCCAGCTCGAAGGTCAACAGGAACACTGAAGCTTTCTTT
TRBV30	TRBJ1-2	.	TRBD1	CAWSARTSWTGDGYTF	TGTGCCTGGAGTGCCCGGACGAGTTGGACAGGGGATGGCTACACCTTC
TRBV30	TRBJ2-2	.	.	CAWSPGTAAGELFF	TGTGCCTGGAGTCCCGGGACTGCTGCCGGGGAGCTGTTTTTT
TRBV4-1	TRBJ1-5	few	TRBD1	CASSQVWTGFNQPQHF	TGCGCCAGCAGCCAAGTGTGGACAGGGTTCAATCAGCCCCAGCATTTT
TRBV7-2	TRBJ2-7	.	TRBD2	CASTGGTTYTYEQYF	TGTGCCAGCACCGGTGGGACTACCTATACCTACGAGCAGTACTTC
TRBV9	TRBJ2-6	.	.	CASSVARTPSSGANVLTF	TGTGCCAGCAGCGTAGCTCGGACACCGAGCTCTGGGGCCAACGTCCTGACTTTC
TRBV7-6	TRBJ2-3	.	.	CASSLAGGHTDTQYF	TGTGCCAGCAGCTTAGCGGGGGGGCATACAGATACGCAGTATTTT
TRBV7-9	TRBJ1-1	few	.	CASSLEGGNTEAFF	TGTGCCAGCAGCTTAGAAGGGGGAAACACTGAAGCTTTCTTT
TRBV10-1	TRBJ2-3	.	.	CASSQGPDTQYF	TGCGCCAGCAGTCAGGGCCCAGATACGCAGTATTTT
TRBV12-3/TRBV12-4	TRBJ2-3	once	TRBD1	CASGTVEGTQYF	TGTGCCAGCGGGACAGTAGAGGGTACGCAGTATTTT
TRBV10-3	TRBJ1-1	.	TRBD1	CAISEPNRGYTEAFF	TGTGCCATCAGTGAGCCGAACAGGGGGTACACTGAAGCTTTCTTT
TRBV9	TRBJ2-1	.	TRBD2	CASSVVPLAGGRGEQFF	TGTGCCAGCAGCGTAGTGCCCCTAGCGGGGGGGCGTGGTGAGCAGTTCTTC
TRBV29-1	TRBJ1-3	few	.	CSVSGGAYGNTIYF	TGCAGCGTTTCTGGGGGCGCGTATGGAAACACCATATATTTT
TRBV20-1	TRBJ1-2	.	.	CSAGRDYGYTF	TGCAGTGCTGGGAGGGACTATGGCTACACCTTC
TRBV7-3	TRBJ1-5	.	TRBD1	CASSPRRTQGNPNQPQHF	TGTGCCAGCAGCCCGAGAAGAACACAGGGGAACCCTAATCAGCCCCAGCATTTT
TRBV12-2	TRBJ2-7	.	.	CASRLAHSRLSYEQYF	TGTGCAAGTCGCTTAGCGCATAGTAGACTCTCCTACGAGCAGTACTTC
TRBV12-3/TRBV12-4	TRBJ2-4	.	TRBD2	CASRPGLSNIQYF	TGTGCCAGCAGACCGGGACTATCAAACATTCAGTACTTC
TRBV10-3	TRBJ1-1	.	.	CAISESFSTAGEAFF	TGTGCCATCAGTGAGTCCTTTAGTACGGCGGGTGAAGCTTTCTTT
TRBV7-6	TRBJ2-7	few	TRBD1	CASSLVPGTGVNEQYF	TGTGCCAGCAGCTTGGTGCCTGGGACAGGCGTCAACGAGCAGTACTTC
TRBV7-6	TRBJ2-7	.	.	CASSPRANEQYF	TGTGCCAGCAGCCCCAGGGCCAACGAGCAGTACTTC